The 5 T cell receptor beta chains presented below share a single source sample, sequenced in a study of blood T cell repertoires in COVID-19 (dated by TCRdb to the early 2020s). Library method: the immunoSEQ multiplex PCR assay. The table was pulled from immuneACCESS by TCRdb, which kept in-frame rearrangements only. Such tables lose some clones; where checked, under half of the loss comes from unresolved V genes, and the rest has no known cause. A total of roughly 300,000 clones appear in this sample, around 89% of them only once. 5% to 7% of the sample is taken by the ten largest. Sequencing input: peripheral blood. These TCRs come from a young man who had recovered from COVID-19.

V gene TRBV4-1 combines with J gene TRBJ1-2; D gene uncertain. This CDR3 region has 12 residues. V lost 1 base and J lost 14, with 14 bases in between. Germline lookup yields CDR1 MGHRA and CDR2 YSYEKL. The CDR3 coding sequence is TGCGCCAGCAGCCAAGGGTGGCCAGAACGAACCTTC. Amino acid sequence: CASSQGWPERTF.

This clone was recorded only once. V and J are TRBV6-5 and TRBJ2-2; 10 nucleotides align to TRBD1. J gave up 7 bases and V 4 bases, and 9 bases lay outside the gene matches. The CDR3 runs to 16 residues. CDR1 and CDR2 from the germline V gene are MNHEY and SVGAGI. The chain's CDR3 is CASSSAGTGEFGELFF. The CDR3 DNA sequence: TGTGCCAGCAGTTCCGCCGGGACAGGGGAGTTCGGGGAGCTGTTTTTT.

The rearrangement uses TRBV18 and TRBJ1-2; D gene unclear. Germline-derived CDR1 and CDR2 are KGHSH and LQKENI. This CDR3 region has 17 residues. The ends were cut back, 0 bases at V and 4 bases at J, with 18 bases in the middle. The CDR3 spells CASSPPLNGGAPYGYTF. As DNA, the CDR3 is TGTGCCAGCTCACCACCGCTCAATGGAGGCGCTCCCTATGGCTACACCTTC. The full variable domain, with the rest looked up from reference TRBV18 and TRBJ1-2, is NAGVMQNPRHLVRRRGQEARLRCSPMKGHSHVYWYRQLPEEGLKFMVYLQKENIIDESGMPKERFSAEFPKEGPSILRIQQVVRGDSAAYFCASSPPLNGGAPYGYTFGSGTRLTVV.

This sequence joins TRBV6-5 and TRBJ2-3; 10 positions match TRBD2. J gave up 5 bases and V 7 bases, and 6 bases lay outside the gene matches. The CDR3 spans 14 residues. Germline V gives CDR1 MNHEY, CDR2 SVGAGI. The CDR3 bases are TGTGCCAGCATTAAGCGGGAGGGTCAAGATACGCAGTATTTT. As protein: CASIKREGQDTQYF.

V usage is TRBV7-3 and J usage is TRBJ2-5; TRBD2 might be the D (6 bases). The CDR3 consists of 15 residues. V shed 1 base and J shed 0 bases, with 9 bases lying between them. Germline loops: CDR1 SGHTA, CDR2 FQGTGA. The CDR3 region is CASSLIPGDQETQYF. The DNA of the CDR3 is TGTGCCAGCAGCTTAATCCCGGGGGACCAAGAGACCCAGTACTTC.